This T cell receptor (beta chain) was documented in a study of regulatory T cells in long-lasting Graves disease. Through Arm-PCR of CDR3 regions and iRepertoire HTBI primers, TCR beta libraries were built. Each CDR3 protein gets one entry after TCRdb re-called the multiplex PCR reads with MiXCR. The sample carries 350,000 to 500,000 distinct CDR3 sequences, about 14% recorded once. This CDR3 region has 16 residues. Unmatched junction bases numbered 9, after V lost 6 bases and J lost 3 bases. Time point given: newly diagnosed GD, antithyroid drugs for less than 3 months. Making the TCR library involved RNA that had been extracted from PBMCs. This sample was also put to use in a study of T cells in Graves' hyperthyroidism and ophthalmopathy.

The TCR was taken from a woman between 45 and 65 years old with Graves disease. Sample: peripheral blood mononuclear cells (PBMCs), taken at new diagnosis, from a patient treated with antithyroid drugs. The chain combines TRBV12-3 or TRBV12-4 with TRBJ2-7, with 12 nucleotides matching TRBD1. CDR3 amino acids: CASRRDRGPESYEQYF. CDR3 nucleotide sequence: TGTGCCAGCAGGCGGGACAGGGGGCCTGAGAGCTACGAGCAGTACTTC.